The 2 T cell receptor beta chains reported below all come from one sample, sequenced in a study of cytomegalovirus exposure and HLA in healthy donors. Assay used: immunoSEQ multiplex PCR; TCRdb lists only in-frame clones, some missing. The sample yields about 200,000 clones, roughly 85% seen once. Material for sequencing was PBMCs. The receptors originated from a woman aged 18-29 years in good health and CMV-seronegative.

This clone appeared once. This chain joins TRBV5-1 and TRBJ2-3; TRBD1 or TRBD2 may be the D gene (5 bases each). This CDR3 is 16 amino acids long. CDR1 is SGHRS and CDR2 is YFSETQ in the germline V gene. Trimming stripped 0 bases from V and 2 bases from J, with 13 bases between. The CDR3 DNA reads TGCGCCAGCAGCTTGGACGGGACCCACAACACAGATACGCAGTATTTT. Translation: CASSLDGTHNTDTQYF.

The gene calls are TRBV2 and TRBJ2-7; no reliable D call. The germline gives CDR1 SNHLY, CDR2 FYNNEI. V was trimmed by 5 bases and J by 7 bases, leaving 18 bases between them. CDR3 length equals 14 residues. CDR3 in DNA: TGTGCCAGCAGTTTGGGAAGGGCGCTGGGGGAGCAGTACTTC. It translates to CASSLGRALGEQYF.